The 24 T cell receptor beta chains given below trace back to one sample, sequenced in a study of blood T cell repertoires in COVID-19. Sequenced by immunoSEQ multiplex PCR; TCRdb stores in-frame clones only, minus some. The sample has over 250,000 clones, approximately 90% seen once. Input material: PBMCs or T cells enriched from blood (not recorded which). Source of these receptors: a woman younger than 45 who had recovered from COVID-19.

This clone occurred once. The chain couples TRBV18 to TRBJ2-1; D gene uncertain. The CDR3 length is 12 residues. Between the trimmed V and J ends, which lost 2 bases and 8 bases, there was a span of 7 bases. Germline V gene lookup returns CDR1 KGHSH and CDR2 LQKENI. This CDR3 reads CASSPRSDEQFF. CDR3 nucleotide sequence: TGTGCCAGCTCACCAAGAAGCGATGAGCAGTTCTTC.

CDR3 loop: CASSPYRTSGTLGGDNEQFF. The CDR3 nucleotides read TGTGCCAGCAGCCCCTATCGGACTAGCGGGACGTTGGGAGGAGACAATGAGCAGTTCTTC. The rearrangement joins TRBV3-1 (or the pseudogene TRBV3-2) to TRBJ2-1, with TRBD2 identical over 12 bases. CDR1 and CDR2 (germline): LGHDT, YNNKEL (reference sequence). The CDR3 is 20 amino acids. V was clipped by 4 bases and J by 5 bases; unmatched bases: 18.

This chain links TRBV24-1 with TRBJ1-4; TRBD1 might be the D (5 bases). Germline V CDR1 and CDR2: KGHDR, SFDVKD. The CDR3 is 15 residues long. V was cut by 4 bases and J by 8 bases, with 16 bases left in between. The chain's CDR3 is CATSDAQGSGEKLFF. The DNA for the CDR3 is TGTGCCACCAGTGACGCCCAGGGCTCTGGCGAAAAACTGTTTTTT.

This clone was observed a single time. J is TRBJ2-3 and V is TRBV9, with 8 bases identical to TRBD2. The V segment lost 2 bases and the J segment 0 bases; nucleotides outside the gene matches: 5. Germline V gives CDR1 SGDLS, CDR2 YYNGEE. The CDR3 loop spans 16 amino acids. The chain's CDR3 is CASSVGLVTSTDTQYF. The CDR3, as DNA: TGTGCCAGCAGCGTGGGACTAGTGACTAGCACAGATACGCAGTATTTT. Combining the CDR3 with reference TRBV9 and TRBJ2-3 gives the whole variable domain DSGVTQTPKHLITATGQRVTLRCSPRSGDLSVYWYQQSLDQGLQFLIQYYNGEERAKGNILERFSAQQFPDLHSELNLSSLELGDSALYFCASSVGLVTSTDTQYFGPGTRLTVL.

The chain has TRBV18 and TRBJ1-1; TRBD1 might be the D (5 bases). This CDR3 is 14 amino acids long. V was trimmed by 2 bases and J by 0 bases, leaving 7 bases between them. Germline CDR1 is KGHSH and CDR2 is LQKENI. The CDR3 spells CASSPEQVNTEAFF. CDR3 nucleotide sequence: TGTGCCAGCTCACCAGAACAGGTGAACACTGAAGCTTTCTTT.

The rearrangement uses TRBV30 and TRBJ1-4; the D gene is possibly TRBD1 (6 bases). CDR1 is GTSNPN, CDR2 SVGIG, per germline (reference sequence). CDR3 length: 14 amino acids. Trimming cost V 0 bases and J 7 bases, with 12 bases left between them. For the CDR3, the DNA is TGTGCCTGGAGTGTTTCAGGGACACCTGAAAAACTGTTTTTT. The encoded protein is CAWSVSGTPEKLFF.

The chain recombines TRBV30 with TRBJ2-7; D might be TRBD2 (6 bases). CDR3 length: 16 residues. Germline-derived CDR1 and CDR2 are GTSNPN and SVGIG (reference sequence). V lost 2 bases and J 2 bases, leaving 19 bases between the germline ends. Written as DNA, the CDR3 is TGTGCCTGGAGTAAGCTAGCGCTTAGGTTGGCCTACGAGCAGTACTTC. Encoded protein: CAWSKLALRLAYEQYF.

The chain couples TRBV5-6 to TRBJ2-2; D may be TRBD2 (5 bases). V lost 0 bases, J lost 5 bases, and 11 bases lay in between. Germline V gene data show CDR1 as SGHDT and CDR2 as YYEEEE. The CDR3 is 15 amino acids. CDR3 DNA sequence: TGTGCCAGCAGCTTGGACTGGACGGGAACCGGGGAGCTGTTTTTT. Its translation is CASSLDWTGTGELFF.

The chain employs TRBV6-2 or TRBV6-3 and TRBJ1-4; 9 bases align to TRBD1. Per germline, CDR1 MNHEY and CDR2 SVGEGT. There are 14 residues in the CDR3. V was pared by 5 bases and J by 8 bases, with 6 bases of the junction left unmatched. Written as DNA, the CDR3 is TGTGCCAGCAGTACCGGACAGGGGTTAGAAAAACTGTTTTTT. This codes for CASSTGQGLEKLFF.

This clone was observed once. The chain uses TRBV3-1 (or the pseudogene TRBV3-2) and TRBJ2-7; TRBD2 matches at 7 bases. The CDR3 spans 13 residues. Germline V CDR1 and CDR2: LGHDT, YNNKEL (reference sequence). The ends lost 4 bases at V and 3 bases at J; junction bases unmatched: 3. The CDR3 protein is CASSPSGYYEQYF. CDR3 DNA: TGTGCCAGCAGCCCTAGCGGATACTACGAGCAGTACTTC.

The V gene is TRBV6-2 or TRBV6-3, the J gene TRBJ2-1, with D possibly matching TRBD2 (5 bases). V was shortened by 5 bases and J by 4 bases, with 24 bases between the two germline ends. The CDR3 totals 18 residues. The germline CDR1 and CDR2 sequences are MNHEY and SVGEGT. CDR3: CASSLGFGATGVYNEQFF. CDR3 bases: TGTGCCAGCAGTCTAGGTTTCGGCGCCACCGGGGTGTACAATGAGCAGTTCTTC.

This clone was recorded only once. This rearrangement joins TRBV10-3 to TRBJ2-1; TRBD2 matches 12 bases. This CDR3 spans 15 amino acids. Germline loops: CDR1 ENHRY, CDR2 SYGVKD. V was clipped by 2 bases and J by 8 bases; unmatched bases: 4. The CDR3 region is CAISEGLAGRDEQFF. The CDR3 nucleotides read TGTGCCATCAGTGAGGGACTAGCGGGACGGGATGAGCAGTTCTTC.

Details on this clone: The same CDR3 also results from other DNA sequences found in this sample. V usage is TRBV10-3 and J usage is TRBJ2-7; TRBD1 is a possible D gene (6 bases). The germline gives CDR1 ENHRY, CDR2 SYGVKD. V lost 4 bases to trimming and J lost 2 bases, with 9 bases between them. The CDR3 is 13 residues long. CDR3 in amino acids: CAISGQGTYEQYF. The CDR3 region has the DNA TGTGCCATCAGTGGTCAGGGGACCTACGAGCAGTACTTC.

The chain carries TRBV28 and TRBJ1-5, with D unclear. Trimming left V 10 bases short and J 0 bases short, with 13 bases between. The CDR3 contains 14 residues. Germline V gene sequence: CDR1 MDHEN, CDR2 SYDVKM. The CDR3 is CATITAYSNQPQHF. In DNA, the CDR3 is TGTGCCACCATCACAGCCTATAGCAATCAGCCCCAGCATTTT.

This chain uses TRBV7-2 with TRBJ2-1; D is possibly TRBD2 (6 bases). CDR3 length equals 18 residues. Germline V gives CDR1 SGHTA, CDR2 FQGNSA. V lost 2 bases and J 4 bases, leaving 21 bases between the germline ends. The CDR3 bases are TGTGCCAGCAGCTTATCAACATCTCGGGAGATCGGATACAATGAGCAGTTCTTC. As protein: CASSLSTSREIGYNEQFF.

The chain combines TRBV28 with TRBJ1-1; TRBD1 aligns across 9 bases. The CDR3 sequence is 15 residues long. V trimming: 6 bases; J trimming: 5 bases; junction bases outside the gene matches: 10. Germline V gives CDR1 MDHEN, CDR2 SYDVKM. The CDR3 DNA reads as TGTGCCAGCAGCCGTGTAACAGGGGGCTTTACTGAAGCTTTCTTT. It specifies CASSRVTGGFTEAFF.

V is TRBV28 and J is TRBJ1-2, with 7 bases matching TRBD1. CDR1 MDHEN and CDR2 SYDVKM come from the germline V gene. The junction had 4 bases not matched to a gene; V was cut back by 5 bases and J by 7 bases. The CDR3 is 12 residues long. This CDR3 reads CASSKTGAGYTF. In nucleotides, the CDR3 is TGTGCCAGCAGTAAAACAGGGGCTGGCTACACCTTC.

The rearrangement uses TRBV7-9 and TRBJ2-1, with 8 bases matching TRBD1. V shed 1 base, J shed 7 bases, and the junction held 6 bases outside the gene matches. The CDR3 is made up of 15 amino acids. Germline V gene sequence: CDR1 SEHNR, CDR2 FQNEAQ (reference sequence). This chain's CDR3 is CASSLVSGGRNEQFF. The CDR3 DNA reads TGTGCCAGCAGCTTAGTTTCAGGGGGCAGGAATGAGCAGTTCTTC.

The count of this clone is one. This chain connects TRBV28 to TRBJ1-5; 7 nucleotides match TRBD1. The CDR3 extends over 15 amino acids. J lost 2 bases, V lost 6 bases, and 7 bases had no gene match. Germline values: CDR1 MDHEN, CDR2 SYDVKM. The CDR3 reads CASSTTGLGNQPQHF. The DNA for the CDR3 is TGTGCCAGCAGCACGACAGGGCTGGGCAATCAGCCCCAGCATTTT. The full variable domain, rest sourced from reference TRBV28 and TRBJ1-5, is DVKVTQSSRYLVKRTGEKVFLECVQDMDHENMFWYRQDPGLGLRLIYFSYDVKMKEKGDIPEGYSVSREKKERFSLILESASTNQTSMYLCASSTTGLGNQPQHFGDGTRLSIL.

The chain joins TRBV10-3 to TRBJ2-5; 8 bases line up with TRBD2. Germline CDR1 ENHRY, CDR2 SYGVKD. The ends lost 10 bases at V and 2 bases at J; junction bases unmatched: 15. The CDR3 contains 16 residues. In DNA form, the CDR3 reads TGTGCCACGGCCGCAAGGGGGGCGGGAGGACAAGAGACCCAGTACTTC. It is translated as CATAARGAGGQETQYF.

Ten or more counts support this clone. For the CDR3, the DNA is TGCGCCAGCAGCCAAGCCGAGACAGCCTACGAGCAGTACTTC. This translates into CASSQAETAYEQYF. V gene TRBV4-1 combines with J gene TRBJ2-7, with D tentatively TRBD1 (5 bases). Germline V gene sequence: CDR1 MGHRA, CDR2 YSYEKL. This CDR3 is built from 14 residues. The V and J ends lost 1 base and 2 bases respectively, with 9 bases between them.

This clone came up once. The chain carries TRBV7-2 and TRBJ2-7; no clear D gene. Per germline, CDR1 SGHTA and CDR2 FQGNSA. The CDR3 has 14 residues. V was shortened by 5 bases and J by 0 bases, with 11 bases between the two germline ends. The CDR3, as DNA: TGTGCCAGCAGCATCTACCGAAGCTCCTACGAGCAGTACTTC. It is translated as CASSIYRSSYEQYF.

The chain joins TRBV20-1 to TRBJ2-3; D not resolved. The CDR3 loop spans 15 amino acids. Trimming left V 3 bases short and J 1 base short, with 14 bases between. The germline V gene has CDR1 DFQATT and CDR2 SNEGSKA (reference sequence). In DNA, the CDR3 is TGCAGTGCTAGTACGCGGTTGTTTGGCACAGATACGCAGTATTTT. Its protein product is CSASTRLFGTDTQYF.

The rearrangement uses TRBV27 and TRBJ1-6; D unresolved. The CDR3 runs 16 residues. The germline V gene encodes CDR1 MNHEY and CDR2 SMNVEV (reference sequence). The V gene lost 7 bases and the J gene lost 6 bases, with 19 bases spanning the gap. CDR3 DNA: TGTGCCAGCACCGAGGGCCCAATACCTTTTAATTCACCCCTCCACTTT. Translating gives CASTEGPIPFNSPLHF.